The present TCR beta chain was sequenced within a study of low-dose radiotherapy and immunotherapy resistance in tumors. Study details: Cohort 2's total reached 13 Gy over 26 weeks, at 1 Gy per fraction every two weeks.

Germline CDR1 and CDR2: MGHDK and SYGVNS. Trimming cost V 1 base and J 3 bases; bases outside gene matches: 2. CDR3 length: 15 residues. The sample's time point: before trial treatment. TRAV and TRBV primers primed cDNA for both TCRalpha and TCRbeta. Amplification of TCRs used a constant-region primer and V-primer adapter for about 20 PCR cycles. MiXCR was run by TCRdb on the reads, yielding one entry per CDR3 protein. The table records under 70,000 distinct CDR3 sequences, under 30% of them present only once. The sequencing used PBMCs, collected before treatment. V is TRBV25-1 and J is TRBJ1-5; TRBD1 matches 8 bases. The TCR comes from a male donor with prostate cancer. DNA for the CDR3: TGTGCCAGCAGTGAATCACAGGGGGACAATCAGCCCCAGCATTTT. It is translated as CASSESQGDNQPQHF.